This entry features one T cell receptor (beta chain) sequence. The CDR3 extends over 15 amino acids. With 1 base removed from V and 4 bases from J, the gap between germline ends came to 14 bases. Germline V lookup: CDR1 LNHDA, CDR2 SQIVND (reference sequence). The data were taken from a study of blood T cell repertoires in COVID-19. Study overall: From the United States, Italy and Spain came samples of acute and convalescent COVID-19. Sources were T cells, B-cell-depleted T cells, or PBMCs; the material itself was cDNA or gDNA.

Authors' analysis steps: Using reference gene primer amplification, nucleated cell counts were estimated. The method was immunoSEQ multiplex PCR; TCRdb's version includes in-frame clones alone and lacks a portion of them. From that table come the V and J calls and clone size; the DNA was used to work out D and trimming. Of under 85,000 clones in the sample, nearly 90% were seen once. The chain links TRBV19 to TRBJ2-7; weak D call: TRBD2 (6 bases). The receptor was isolated from a man aged 70 or older with acute or convalescent COVID-19. Sequencing input: peripheral blood. The CDR3 sequence is CASSIGSSAEYEQYF. In DNA, the CDR3 is TGTGCCAGTAGTATAGGTTCTAGCGCTGAGTACGAGCAGTACTTC.